This TCR beta chain came from a study of T cells in localized non-small cell lung cancer. Measured with immunoSEQ multiplex PCR; TCRdb has only the in-frame clones, and not every one. Of more than 20,000 clones listed, approximately 87% are singletons. This clone showed up just once. The clonotype originates from a man aged 40 to 70 with stage II squamous cell lung carcinoma. The source material was PBMCs, sampled before any cancer treatment.

The CDR3 sequence is CASSLIGGDLDEQFF. The DNA of the CDR3 is TGCGCCAGCAGCTTAATCGGGGGAGATTTAGATGAGCAGTTCTTC. This chain uses TRBV5-1 with TRBJ2-1, with D maybe TRBD2 (6 bases). Trimming left V 2 bases short and J 8 bases short, with 17 bases between. Germline V lookup: CDR1 SGHRS, CDR2 YFSETQ. The CDR3 is 15 residues long.